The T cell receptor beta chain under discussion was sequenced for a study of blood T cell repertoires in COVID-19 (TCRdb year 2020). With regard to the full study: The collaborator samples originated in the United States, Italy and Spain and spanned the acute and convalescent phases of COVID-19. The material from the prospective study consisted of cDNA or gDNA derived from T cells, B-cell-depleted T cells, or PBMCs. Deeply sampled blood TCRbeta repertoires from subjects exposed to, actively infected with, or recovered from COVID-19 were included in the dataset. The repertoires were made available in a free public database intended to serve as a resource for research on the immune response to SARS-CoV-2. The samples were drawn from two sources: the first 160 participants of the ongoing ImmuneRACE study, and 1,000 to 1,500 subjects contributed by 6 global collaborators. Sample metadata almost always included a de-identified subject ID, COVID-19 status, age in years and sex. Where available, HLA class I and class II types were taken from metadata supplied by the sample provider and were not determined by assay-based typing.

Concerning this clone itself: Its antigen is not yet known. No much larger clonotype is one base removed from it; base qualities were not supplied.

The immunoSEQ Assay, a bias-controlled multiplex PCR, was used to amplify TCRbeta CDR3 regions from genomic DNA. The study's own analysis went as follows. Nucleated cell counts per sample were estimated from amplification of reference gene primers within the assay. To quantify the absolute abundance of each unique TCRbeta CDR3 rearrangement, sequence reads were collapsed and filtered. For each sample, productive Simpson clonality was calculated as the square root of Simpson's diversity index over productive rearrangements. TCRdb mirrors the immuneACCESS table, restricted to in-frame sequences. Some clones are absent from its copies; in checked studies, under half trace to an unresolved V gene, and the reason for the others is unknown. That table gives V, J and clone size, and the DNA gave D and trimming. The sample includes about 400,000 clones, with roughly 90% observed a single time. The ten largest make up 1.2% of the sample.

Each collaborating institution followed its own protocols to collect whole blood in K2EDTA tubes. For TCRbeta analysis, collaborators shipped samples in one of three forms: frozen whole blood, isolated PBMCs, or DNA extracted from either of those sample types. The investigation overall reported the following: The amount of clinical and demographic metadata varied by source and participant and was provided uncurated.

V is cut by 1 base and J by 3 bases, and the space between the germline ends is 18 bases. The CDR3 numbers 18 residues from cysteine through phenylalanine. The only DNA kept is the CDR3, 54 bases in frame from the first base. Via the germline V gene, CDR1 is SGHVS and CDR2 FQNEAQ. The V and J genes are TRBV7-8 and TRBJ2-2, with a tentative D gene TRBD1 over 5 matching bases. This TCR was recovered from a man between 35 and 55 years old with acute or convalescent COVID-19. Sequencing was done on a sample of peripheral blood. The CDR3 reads CASSLVVQVFRDTGELFF. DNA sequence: TGTGCCAGCAGCTTAGTCGTCCAAGTTTTCAGGGACACCGGGGAGCTGTTTTTT.